This entry lists 13 T cell receptor beta chains sequenced from one sample in a study of metastatic and nonmetastatic thyroid tumors. TCRdb re-called clones from the PCR reads using MiXCR. The sample lists some 54,000 clones, under 20% seen once, with under 3% in the top ten. Thyroid surgery took place with no prior treatment in any patient. Specimen: blood. These receptors all stem from a female donor with papillary thyroid cancer or a benign thyroid nodule (not recorded which). Some clones in this sample may be carry-over from other donors' samples.

This clone was recorded only once. A much more abundant neighbour one base away suggests this may be a read error. This sequence joins TRBV7-9 and TRBJ2-5; a possible D gene is TRBD2 (6 bases). Germline lookup yields CDR1 SEHNR and CDR2 FQNEAQ (reference sequence). V gave up 6 bases and J gave up 4 bases, with 18 bases separating them. CDR3 length: 15 amino acids. The CDR3 here is CASSRLEGGGETQYF. DNA of the CDR3: TGTGCCAGCAGTCGTCTAGAGGGAGGTGGAGAGACCCAGTACTTC.

CDR3 residues: CASSPGQGSSSGYTF. The CDR3 nucleotides are TGCGCCAGCAGCCCAGGACAGGGTTCTTCGAGCGGCTACACCTTC. The rearrangement joins TRBV5-1 to TRBJ1-2, with 8 bases aligning to TRBD1. The length of the CDR3 is 15 residues. Unmatched junction bases numbered 13, after V lost 4 bases and J lost 8 bases. Germline values: CDR1 SGHRS, CDR2 YFSETQ.

This clone was counted ten times or more. The chain employs TRBV6-5 and TRBJ1-1; no clear D. V lost 0 bases, J lost 5 bases, and 10 bases lay in between. The CDR3 length is 14 residues. Germline CDR1 is MNHEY and CDR2 is SVGAGI. The CDR3 sequence is CASSYSSSGTEAFF. DNA of the CDR3: TGTGCCAGCAGTTACTCGAGCTCGGGGACTGAAGCTTTCTTT.

This clone has just a few counts. The genes are TRBV12-3 or TRBV12-4 and TRBJ1-5; D is ambiguous. Trimming shortened V by 7 bases and J by 16 bases, and 29 bases separated the two germline ends. The CDR3 has 15 amino acids. CDR3 coding DNA: TGTGCCAGCAAGGCGTCCGGGGAGAGCAATCAGCCCGAACATTTT. Its translation is CASKASGESNQPEHF.

The V and J genes are TRBV6-1 and TRBJ2-2, with TRBD1 as a possible D gene (5 bases). CDR1 and CDR2 (germline): MNHNS, SASEGT. The ends were cut back, 7 bases at V and 10 bases at J, with 22 bases in the middle. This CDR3 has 15 residues. The CDR3 DNA reads TGTGCCAGCATCCACCAGGGCAAGAACACCTTGGAGCTGTTTTTT. Translation: CASIHQGKNTLELFF.

This clone showed up many times. The chain couples TRBV6-1 to TRBJ2-2, with TRBD1 matching 7 bases. V lost 7 bases, J lost 0 bases, and 5 bases stayed unmatched. Germline CDR1 reads MNHNS; CDR2 reads SASEGT. CDR3 size: 15 residues. The CDR3 loop is CASTPGQANTGELFF. DNA for the CDR3: TGTGCCAGCACCCCCGGACAGGCGAACACCGGGGAGCTGTTTTTT.

This clone was seen at least ten times. The rearrangement links TRBV5-1 to TRBJ1-1; the match to TRBD1 covers 7 bases. This CDR3 comprises 14 residues. Trimming took 0 bases from V and 7 from J; bases not matched to a gene: 6. Per the germline V gene, CDR1 is SGHRS and CDR2 is YFSETQ. CDR3 sequence reads: CASSLEGTADEAFF. CDR3 bases: TGCGCCAGCAGCTTGGAGGGGACAGCGGATGAAGCTTTCTTT.

This sequence joins TRBV20-1 and TRBJ2-1; TRBD2 matches 11 bases. Germline V gene lookup returns CDR1 DFQATT and CDR2 SNEGSKA (reference sequence). Unmatched junction bases numbered 4, after V lost 0 bases and J lost 3 bases. This CDR3 region has 16 residues. The CDR3 DNA reads as TGCAGTGCTAGAGACTTAGCGGGAGGGATCTACAATGAGCAGTTCTTC. It specifies CSARDLAGGIYNEQFF.

This clone was recorded a few times. This may be a read error: a much more frequent sequence differs by one nucleotide. The gene calls are TRBV19 and TRBJ1-4; D uncertain. CDR1 and CDR2 from the germline V gene are LNHDA and SQIVND (reference sequence). The CDR3 consists of 13 residues. For the CDR3, the DNA is TGTGCCAGTAGTATAGTCTCTAATGAAAAACCGTTTTTT. As protein: CASSIVSNEKPFF.

This clone was found many times. The chain is built from TRBV5-1 and TRBJ2-2; D may match TRBD1 or TRBD2 (6 bases each). The germline V and J ends were trimmed by 2 bases and 1 base, with 9 bases remaining between them. The CDR3 covers 15 residues. Germline V gives CDR1 SGHRS, CDR2 YFSETQ. CDR3 sequence reads: CASSLQGGNTGELFF. The DNA for the CDR3 is TGCGCCAGCAGCTTACAGGGAGGGAACACCGGGGAGCTGTTTTTT.

This clone was found a few times. This could be a read error, since a much larger clone is one nucleotide away. Other DNA variants within this sample encode the same CDR3. The chain is built from TRBV25-1 and TRBJ2-2, with 7 bases fitting TRBD1. This CDR3 has 18 amino acids. V lost 4 bases to trimming and J lost 6 bases; unmatched junction nucleotides: 17. The germline V gene has CDR1 MGHDK and CDR2 SYGVNS. This chain's CDR3 is CASSAPRTGLSHAGELFF. The CDR3 DNA follows: TGTGCCAGCAGTGCGCCGAGGACAGGTCTATCTCACGCCGGGGAGCTGTTTTTT.

With regard to this clone: Since a much larger clone is just one base distant, this may be a read error. The V and J genes are TRBV29-1 and TRBJ2-5; D remains unclear. V dropped 4 bases and J dropped 8 bases, with 20 bases sitting between them. CDR1 is SQVTM and CDR2 is ANQGSEA in the germline V gene. The CDR3 extends over 14 amino acids. CDR3 DNA: TGCAGCGTTGCTCGATTCCTAGACCCAGATACCCAGTACTTC. It codes for CSVARFLDPDTQYF.

The chain recombines TRBV11-2 with TRBJ1-2; 8 bases are shared with TRBD1. With 4 bases clipped from V and 2 bases from J, the junction kept 12 bases outside the gene matches. The germline V gene has CDR1 SGHAT and CDR2 FQNNGV. CDR3 length: 17 amino acids. CDR3: CASSSGYQGASNYGYTF. In DNA form, the CDR3 reads TGTGCCAGCAGCTCAGGATATCAGGGGGCGTCCAACTATGGCTACACCTTC. Based on the CDR3 plus reference TRBV11-2 and TRBJ1-2, the full variable domain is EAGVAQSPRYKIIEKRQSVAFWCNPISGHATLYWYQQILGQGPKLLIQFQNNGVVDDSQLPKDRFSAERLKGVDSTLKIQPAKLEDSAVYLCASSSGYQGASNYGYTFGSGTRLTVV.